This entry is about one TCR beta chain. This specimen includes other DNA sequences encoding the same CDR3. This CDR3 spans 14 amino acids. V dropped 5 bases and J dropped 0; count of bases not matched to a gene: 4. Germline lookup yields CDR1 SGHTA and CDR2 FQGNSA. Clones were sequenced by immunoSEQ multiplex PCR, and TCRdb holds only the in-frame ones, with some missing. Of some 40,000 clones listed, about 95% are singletons. The source of the sample is a study of T cell changes during pregnancy in multiple sclerosis. The rearrangement uses TRBV7-2 and TRBJ2-7, with 7 positions matching TRBD1. The source is a female donor with multiple sclerosis, enrolled in a pregnancy study. The sample here was CD4+ T cells from peripheral blood mononuclear cells, taken in the second trimester of pregnancy. CDR3 protein: CASSRDRSSYEQYF. The CDR3 coding sequence is TGTGCCAGCAGCCGGGACAGAAGCTCCTACGAGCAGTACTTC.